These 21 T cell receptor beta chains originate from one sample sequenced in a study of OX40 agonist ivuxolimab in advanced cancers. The data were produced by immunoSEQ multiplex PCR, yet TCRdb's version contains in-frame clones alone and is incomplete. Among 73,000 or so clones listed, roughly nine tenths were seen once. The sequences come from CD4+ or CD8+ T cells sorted from blood, collected in a trial of the OX40 agonist ivuxolimab. These receptors originate from an adult with an advanced solid tumor such as melanoma, head and neck, liver or kidney cancer.

V usage is TRBV7-8 and J usage is TRBJ2-3; the D call may be TRBD1 or TRBD2 (5 bases each). The CDR3 extends over 13 amino acids. V was shortened by 5 bases and J by 4 bases, with 10 bases between the two germline ends. Germline CDR1 is SGHVS and CDR2 is FQNEAQ. CDR3 sequence: CASSLSGPDTQYF. CDR3 nucleotides: TGTGCCAGCAGCCTCTCGGGACCAGATACGCAGTATTTT. The full variable domain, its missing parts supplied by reference TRBV7-8 and TRBJ2-3, is GAGVSQSPRYKVAKRGQDVALRCDPISGHVSLFWYQQALGQGPEFLTYFQNEAQLDKSGLPSDRFFAERPEGSVSTLKIQRTQQEDSAVYLCASSLSGPDTQYFGPGTRLTVL.

The chain employs TRBV2 and TRBJ1-1; TRBD1 agrees at 9 bases. Germline V CDR1 and CDR2: SNHLY, FYNNEI. The CDR3 loop spans 13 amino acids. V dropped 6 bases and J dropped 5; count of bases not matched to a gene: 4. CDR3 protein: CASRVDRGTEAFF. DNA for the CDR3: TGTGCCAGCAGAGTTGACAGGGGGACTGAAGCTTTCTTT.

This sequence joins TRBV5-4 and TRBJ2-2, with 8 positions matching TRBD2. With V trimmed by 2 bases and J by 4 bases, 13 bases remained unmatched. Germline CDR1 reads SGHNT; CDR2 reads YYREEE (reference sequence). The CDR3 has 18 amino acids. DNA of the CDR3: TGTGCCAGCAGCTTAGGCCCCGGTGGGACTAGAGGCACCGGGGAGCTGTTTTTT. Protein sequence: CASSLGPGGTRGTGELFF.

V is TRBV5-4 and J is TRBJ2-7; 14 bases align to TRBD2. The CDR3 loop spans 17 amino acids. Per germline, CDR1 SGHNT and CDR2 YYREEE (reference sequence). After removal of 4 bases from V and 4 bases from J, the junction contained 10 bases not matched to a gene. CDR3 residues: CASSRGLAGVAEYEQYF. The CDR3 DNA sequence: TGTGCCAGCAGCCGGGGACTAGCGGGAGTCGCTGAGTACGAGCAGTACTTC.

The rearrangement joins TRBV4-1 to TRBJ1-1; unclear D gene. Trimming shortened V by 1 base and J by 0 bases, and 15 bases separated the two germline ends. The CDR3 loop spans 17 amino acids. Germline lookup yields CDR1 MGHRA and CDR2 YSYEKL. The CDR3 region has the DNA TGCGCCAGCAGCCAAGCCCCGACGAGGCAGCTGAACACTGAAGCTTTCTTT. Protein sequence: CASSQAPTRQLNTEAFF.

V gene TRBV9 combines with J gene TRBJ1-3; no clear D. CDR1 and CDR2 (germline): SGDLS, YYNGEE. The CDR3 runs to 15 residues. V gave up 4 bases and J gave up 0 bases, with 11 bases separating them. The CDR3 is CASSPDAPSGNTIYF. CDR3 bases: TGTGCCAGCAGCCCTGACGCACCCTCTGGAAACACCATATATTTT.

CDR3 sequence: CASSRDKSYTGELFF. CDR3 nucleotide sequence: TGTGCCAGCAGTCGTGACAAATCTTACACCGGGGAGCTGTTTTTT. The chain recombines TRBV7-2 with TRBJ2-2; no definite D call. Germline lookup yields CDR1 SGHTA and CDR2 FQGNSA. V was cut by 6 bases and J by 3 bases, with 14 bases left in between. This CDR3 spans 15 amino acids.

The chain links TRBV5-1 to TRBJ2-3, with D tentatively TRBD1 or TRBD2 (6 bases each). The CDR3 contains 15 residues. Germline V CDR1 and CDR2: SGHRS, YFSETQ. V lost 2 bases, J lost 3 bases, and 13 bases lay in between. CDR3 sequence reads: CASSFGGRRTDTQYF. The CDR3 nucleotides are TGCGCCAGCAGCTTTGGGGGGCGCAGGACAGATACGCAGTATTTT.

The CDR3 loop is CASSLEYGQEKLFF. Written as DNA, the CDR3 is TGTGCCAGCAGCTTGGAATACGGGCAAGAAAAACTGTTTTTT. J is TRBJ1-4 and V is TRBV5-8, with D unclear. CDR3 length equals 14 residues. CDR1 SGHTS and CDR2 YDEGEE come from the germline V gene. Trimming cost V 0 bases and J 8 bases, with 11 bases left between them.

The V gene is TRBV10-3, the J gene TRBJ1-6, with a possible D match to TRBD1 (6 bases). Deletions cut 3 bases from V and 7 bases from J, with 13 bases between. CDR1 is ENHRY and CDR2 is SYGVKD in the germline V gene. The CDR3 runs to 15 residues. The CDR3 DNA follows: TGTGCCATCAGTGAACAGGGTTATAACAATTCACCCCTCCACTTT. Its protein product is CAISEQGYNNSPLHF.

The chain recombines TRBV6-5 with TRBJ2-5; 11 bases match TRBD2. Germline CDR1 is MNHEY and CDR2 is SVGAGI. Trimming took 2 bases from V and 7 from J; bases not matched to a gene: 9. CDR3 length: 16 amino acids. For the CDR3, the DNA is TGTGCCAGCAGTTACGTAGCGGGAGGGCTGGGTGGGACCCAGTACTTC. Its protein product is CASSYVAGGLGGTQYF.

The chain couples TRBV2 to TRBJ2-2; a possible D gene is TRBD1 (6 bases). The CDR3 length is 15 residues. Germline assignment: CDR1 SNHLY and CDR2 FYNNEI. V was trimmed by 5 bases and J by 0 bases, leaving 10 bases between them. In DNA form, the CDR3 reads TGTGCCAGCAGTCAACAGGGCTCGAACACCGGGGAGCTGTTTTTT. This codes for CASSQQGSNTGELFF.

V usage is TRBV4-2 and J usage is TRBJ1-6, with D uncertain. Trimming took 3 bases from V and 11 from J, leaving 14 bases between them. CDR1 and CDR2 from the germline V gene are LGHNA and YNFKEQ. This CDR3 region has 14 residues. This chain's CDR3 is CASSHPQGGAPLHF. The DNA of the CDR3 is TGTGCCAGCAGCCACCCACAAGGAGGAGCACCCCTCCACTTT.

The CDR3 sequence is CAISEYLGNTIYF. The CDR3 nucleotides are TGTGCCATCAGTGAATATCTGGGAAACACCATATATTTT. The chain joins TRBV10-3 to TRBJ1-3; D remains unclear. Germline CDR1 ENHRY, CDR2 SYGVKD. The CDR3 is 13 amino acids. The V gene lost 3 bases and the J gene lost 4 bases, with 7 bases spanning the gap.

The chain joins TRBV6-5 to TRBJ2-1, with 7 bases identical to TRBD2. Germline loops: CDR1 MNHEY, CDR2 SVGAGI. The CDR3 has 15 amino acids. V shed 5 bases, J shed 8 bases, and the junction held 12 bases outside the gene matches. As DNA, the CDR3 is TGTGCCAGCAGTCAACTCGGGCCGGGGGGAGATGAGCAGTTCTTC. Protein product: CASSQLGPGGDEQFF.

The chain has TRBV15 and TRBJ1-1; D call uncertain. V dropped 5 bases and J dropped 0 bases, with 7 bases sitting between them. The V gene's germline CDR1 is LNHNV and CDR2 YYDKDF (reference sequence). The CDR3 is made up of 13 amino acids. The CDR3 region is CATSGDLNTEAFF. Here the CDR3 DNA reads TGTGCCACCAGCGGCGACTTGAACACTGAAGCTTTCTTT. The whole variable domain, filled in from reference TRBV15 and TRBJ1-1, reads DAMVIQNPRYQVTQFGKPVTLSCSQTLNHNVMYWYQQKSSQAPKLLFHYYDKDFNNEADTPDNFQSRRPNTSFCFLDIRSPGLGDTAMYLCATSGDLNTEAFFGQGTRLTVV.

The rearrangement links TRBV5-7 to TRBJ2-7, with no clear D. TRBV5-7 is an open reading frame, and its role is uncertain. The CDR3 sequence is 15 residues long. V was shortened by 4 bases and J by 3 bases, with 17 bases between the two germline ends. The CDR3 region has the DNA TGTGCCAGCAGCACTGAGTTGTTTGGGGTCTACGAGCAGTACTTC. Translation: CASSTELFGVYEQYF.

The chain uses TRBV30 and TRBJ2-7; D might be TRBD1 (6 bases). The CDR3 spans 12 residues. CDR1 and CDR2 (germline): GTSNPN, SVGIG (reference sequence). The ends were cut back, 5 bases at V and 3 bases at J, with 11 bases in the middle. CDR3 nucleotide sequence: TGTGCCTGGGGTGACAGGTACTACGAGCAGTACTTC. This sequence encodes CAWGDRYYEQYF.

The chain is built from TRBV5-1 and TRBJ2-7; the match to TRBD1 covers 10 bases. The junction had 4 bases not matched to a gene; V was cut back by 3 bases and J by 4 bases. The CDR3 is 14 residues long. Looked up from germline, CDR1 is SGHRS and CDR2 is YFSETQ. The CDR3 reads CASSSRTGGYEQYF. The CDR3, as DNA: TGCGCCAGCAGCTCGAGGACAGGGGGATACGAGCAGTACTTC.

This sequence joins TRBV10-2 and TRBJ2-1, with D unresolved. Trimming stripped 4 bases from V and 6 bases from J, with 19 bases between. Germline CDR1 is WSHSY and CDR2 is SAAADI. The CDR3 has 16 amino acids. The CDR3 DNA follows: TGCGCCAGCAGTGGACTTGTGACATCAGAGGTCAATGAGCAGTTCTTC. The encoded protein is CASSGLVTSEVNEQFF.

The J gene is TRBJ1-1, the V gene TRBV10-1; 7 bases fit TRBD1. The CDR3 sequence is 12 residues long. Germline V gene sequence: CDR1 WNHNN, CDR2 SYGVQD (reference sequence). J gave up 7 bases and V 5 bases, and 4 bases lay outside the gene matches. The CDR3, as DNA: TGCGCCAGCAGTAAGGACAGGCTTGAAGCTTTCTTT. It codes for CASSKDRLEAFF.